This T cell receptor beta chain was recovered during a study of blood T cell repertoires in COVID-19. Trimming took off 7 bases at V and 3 bases at J, with 9 bases between the two ends. The germline CDR1 and CDR2 sequences are DFQATT and SNEGSKA (reference sequence). The CDR3 length is 11 residues. Study members were between about 18 and 95 years old and lived in around 24 US regions. Among Cohort 3 donors, those recovered had two negative PCRs, clearance, or symptom resolution. The authors' processing: From reference gene primer amplification, estimates of nucleated cell counts were derived. Clones were read by immunoSEQ multiplex PCR, and TCRdb kept only the in-frame ones, dropping some. V, J and clone size are taken as reported in that table, and D and trimming were inferred from the DNA itself. Altogether around 230,000 clones are present, 88% being singletons, with the ten largest covering just over 2.5%.

The chain has TRBV20-1 and TRBJ2-5; a possible D gene is TRBD2 (5 bases). This TCR derives from a woman under 40 who had recovered from COVID-19. Sequencing input: PBMCs or T cells enriched from blood (not recorded which). This chain's CDR3 is CSVAGEETQYF. CDR3 DNA sequence: TGCAGTGTAGCCGGGGAAGAGACCCAGTACTTC.